This TCR beta chain is drawn from a study of beta chain features in type 1 diabetes (dated by TCRdb to the late 2010s). Turning to the overall study: Mean age, gender distribution, total cell number and subset yield were not different between patients and healthy donors. A total of 107,917,701 sorted cells were examined across all samples, and the number of cells per subset was strongly correlated with RNA yield. Regulatory and stem cell-like memory subsets were obtained from only 8 patients and roughly eight healthy donors, while naive and central memory subsets were obtained from all 28 donors. In the study, TCRB repertoires of sorted circulating CD4+ T cell subsets from recently diagnosed type 1 diabetes patients were compared with those of matched healthy donors.

Unmatched junction bases come to 4, with V trimmed by 4 bases and J by 6 bases. CDR1 SNHLY and CDR2 FYNNEI are derived from the germline V gene. Inclusive of the bounding cysteine and phenylalanine, the CDR3 is 13 residues long. Just the 39-base CDR3 DNA is kept, in frame starting at base 1. This clone was observed a few times. The antigen this receptor binds is unknown. The record has no base qualities; no much larger clone is one base away. Each donor gave one peripheral blood draw, approximately 0.11 L on average, collected into heparinised tubes. Using a panel that included CD45RO, CCR7, CD25, CD127, CD95 and CD27, naive, central memory, regulatory and stem cell-like memory CD4+ T cells were sorted on a BD FACSAria II. All sorted populations exceeded 95% purity. PBMCs were separated immediately by Lymphoprep density gradient centrifugation and were stained directly, without being cultured. So that batch effects would be minimized, each experiment stained and sorted samples in pairs, pairing one healthy donor with one patient.

The paper's findings and limits, for the study overall: In all four CD4+ subsets, TCRB CDR3 length was moderately but significantly shorter in type 1 diabetes patients. Fewer insertions and more nucleotide deletions at VDJ recombination sites were observed in patients with type 1 diabetes, implying thymic rearrangement abnormalities. Sequencing cDNA rather than genomic DNA could over-represent highly expressing activated cells, although activation and CD3 levels did not differ between groups. Because small numbers of individuals were included in the HLA sub-analyses, any influence of HLA type on TCRB rearrangement was left unresolved. PCR may preferentially amplify shorter templates, but because patient and control samples were amplified and corrected together, any resulting skew would affect both groups equally. Naive, central memory and regulatory TCRB repertoires appeared more similar among patients than among healthy donors.

The entire isolated RNA was reverse transcribed using the High Capacity cDNA Reverse Transcription Kit, and thus expressed TCRB transcripts were sequenced. For stem cell-like memory T cell samples, survey-depth immunoSEQ sequencing was used, averaging about 1 million total reads per sample. After sorted cells were lysed in RLT buffer, RNA was extracted with DNase-treated RNeasy Micro or Mini kits, with the choice depending on cell number. Each cell subset was processed on its own to prevent cross-contamination, while patient and healthy donor samples were processed together. TCRB sequences were amplified from cDNA with the immunoSEQ multiplex PCR, producing 87-bp fragments spanning the CDR3 region. The amplicons were sequenced using the Illumina HiSeq platform. In the authors' own workflow: PCR bias was computationally corrected using synthetic template baselines, reads within Hamming distance 2 were collapsed, and singletons that could not be merged were discarded. Reads were aligned against IMGT to assign V, D and J genes, CDR3 length and insertions or deletions at six rearrangement sites. Within each subset, clonotype counts were normalized to the number of sorted cells before true diversity and Gini coefficients were calculated with the tcR R package. The overlap coefficient, calculated on TCRB nucleotide sequences, was used to quantify repertoire sharing. This is the immuneACCESS table as TCRdb keeps it, with only in-frame sequences that have V and J called. A part of the clones is gone; compared with another copy, unresolved V genes explain less than half, and the rest is unexplained. V and J calls and clone size come straight from that table; D and trimming were deduced from the DNA. The sample contains tens of thousands of clones, roughly 31% of them found a single time. The ten largest account for 0.45% of the sample.

The sample taken for sequencing was stem cell memory CD4+ T cells from blood. The cell subset or site label corresponds to: stem cell-like memory CD4+ T cells. The chain is encoded by TRBV2 joined to TRBJ2-3; TRBD2 agrees with 7 junctional bases. The sequence was collected from a woman aged 18-35 years in good health. CDR3 region: CASSVGRVDTQYF. The DNA reads as follows: TGTGCCAGCAGTGTTGGGAGGGTTGATACGCAGTATTTT.